The TCR beta chain under discussion was sequenced for a study of PD-L1 blockade in urothelial cancer. Overall study: Each participant's history included 0 to 3 prior chemotherapy regimens.

Trimming left V 6 bases short and J 8 bases short, with 13 bases between. The germline CDR1 and CDR2 sequences are KGHSH and LQKENI. This CDR3 contains 13 residues. A spike-in of synthetic TCR analog templates was added to each PCR. The repertoire was sequenced with immunoSEQ multiplex PCR; TCRdb's copy has only in-frame clones and lacks some. The sample includes 60,000 or so clones, roughly 80% of them seen just once. This TCR derives from a man between 70 and 80 years old with urothelial cancer. This specimen consisted of PBMCs, obtained around atezolizumab (anti-PD-L1) treatment. The rearrangement uses TRBV18 and TRBJ1-4; D gene ambiguous. The chain's CDR3 is CASSPYAGEKLFF. CDR3 in DNA: TGTGCCAGCTCGCCTTATGCGGGGGAAAAACTGTTTTTT.